A single sample gave rise to the 2 T cell receptor beta chains below, sequenced in a study of blood T cells in healthy people across ages. A second PCR of roughly 7 to 11 cycles used a sample-barcoded 5' primer and a J-beta primer mix. One entry per CDR3 protein results from TCRdb running MiXCR on the 5' RACE reads. Of hundreds of thousands of distinct CDR3 sequences listed, 44% were seen once; the top ten hold roughly 18%. The sample taken for sequencing was blood. Receptor source: a man aged 55 to 69 in good health.

The chain recombines TRBV9 with TRBJ2-3; TRBD2 is a possible D gene (6 bases). Germline-derived CDR1 and CDR2 are SGDLS and YYNGEE. Trimming took off 2 bases at V and 2 bases at J, with 9 bases between the two ends. The CDR3 is made up of 14 amino acids. The CDR3 loop reads CASSVEGNTDTQYF. The CDR3, as DNA: TGTGCCAGCAGCGTGGAGGGAAACACAGATACGCAGTATTTT.

V and J are TRBV7-2 and TRBJ2-5, with 16 bases aligning to TRBD2. This CDR3 is 17 amino acids long. J was trimmed by 5 bases and V by 4 bases; bases with no gene match: 7. Per germline, CDR1 SGHTA and CDR2 FQGNSA. CDR3 sequence reads: CASSYRGLAGGRETQYF. CDR3 coding DNA: TGTGCCAGCAGCTACCGGGGACTAGCGGGGGGGCGGGAGACCCAGTACTTC.